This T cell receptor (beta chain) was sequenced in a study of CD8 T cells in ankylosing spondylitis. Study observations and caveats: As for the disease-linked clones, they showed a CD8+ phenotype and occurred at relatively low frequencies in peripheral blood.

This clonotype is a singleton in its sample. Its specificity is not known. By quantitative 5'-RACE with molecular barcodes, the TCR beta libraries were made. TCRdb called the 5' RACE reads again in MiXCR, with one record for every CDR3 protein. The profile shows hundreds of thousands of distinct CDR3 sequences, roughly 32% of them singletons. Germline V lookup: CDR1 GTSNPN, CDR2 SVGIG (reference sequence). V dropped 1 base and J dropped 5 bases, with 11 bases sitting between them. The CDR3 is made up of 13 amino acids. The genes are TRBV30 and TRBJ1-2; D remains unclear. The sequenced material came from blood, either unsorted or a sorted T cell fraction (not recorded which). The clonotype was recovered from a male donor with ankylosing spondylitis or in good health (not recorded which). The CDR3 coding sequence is TGTGCCTGGAGTGGTTTCGGGGAGTATGGCTACACCTTC. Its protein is CAWSGFGEYGYTF.